This TCR beta chain is drawn from a study of human T cells and chemical hapten exposure. Study information: Researchers reported sensitizing a 2 cm by 2 cm upper inner arm skin site with 2% DPC. Read at 6 days, the patch tests placed 0.01% DPC on the upper back.

Study results and caveats: TCRs exceeding 1 in 1000 frequency stayed unchanged with DPC sensitization.

V lost 1 base, J lost 2 bases, and 6 bases lay in between. This CDR3 is 14 amino acids long. Germline-derived CDR1 and CDR2 are SNHLY and FYNNEI. Each CDR3 protein gets one entry after TCRdb re-called the RACE reads with MiXCR. Counted here are more than 110,000 distinct CDR3 sequences, roughly 12% occurring once; the ten biggest clones make up approximately 1.3%. Worth noting for this clonotype: Its specificity is unknown.

Documented time point: patch test 2, 6 weeks after DPC sensitization. The treatment here: therapeutic diphenylcyclopropenone sensitization with weekly scalp DPC. V and J are TRBV2 and TRBJ1-5; D ambiguous. The sequencing here drew on whole blood, taken in connection with sensitization to the hapten diphenylcyclopropenone (DPC). The sequence derives from a woman aged 45-60 years with alopecia areata. Some clones in this sample may be carry-over from other donors' samples. CDR3 sequence (DNA): TGTGCCAGCAGTGAAGATCGACGCAATCAGCCCCAGCATTTT. Translating gives CASSEDRRNQPQHF.